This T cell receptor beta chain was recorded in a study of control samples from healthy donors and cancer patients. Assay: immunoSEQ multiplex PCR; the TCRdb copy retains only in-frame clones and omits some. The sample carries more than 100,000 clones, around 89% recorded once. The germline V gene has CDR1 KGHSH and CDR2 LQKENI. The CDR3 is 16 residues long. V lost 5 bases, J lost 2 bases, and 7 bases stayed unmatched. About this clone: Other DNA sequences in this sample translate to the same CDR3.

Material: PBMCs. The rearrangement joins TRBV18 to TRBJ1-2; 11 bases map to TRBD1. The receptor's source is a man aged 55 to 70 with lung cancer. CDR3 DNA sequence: TGTGCCAGCTCAACCGGGACAGGGGGGCTCAACTATGGCTACACCTTC. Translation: CASSTGTGGLNYGYTF. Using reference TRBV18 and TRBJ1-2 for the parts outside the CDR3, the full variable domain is NAGVMQNPRHLVRRRGQEARLRCSPMKGHSHVYWYRQLPEEGLKFMVYLQKENIIDESGMPKERFSAEFPKEGPSILRIQQVVRGDSAAYFCASSTGTGGLNYGYTFGSGTRLTVV.